This passage covers 31 T cell receptor beta chains from one sample sequenced in a study of CD8+CD57+ T cells in acquired aplastic anemia. Using genomic DNA as the template, TCR beta VDJ and CDR3 profiling was carried out. TCRdb passed the reads through MiXCR, listing each CDR3 protein once. The sample consists of some 170,000 distinct CDR3 sequences, roughly 48% of them appearing once. Patients chosen for sequencing had CD8+CD57+ cells that had expanded, as shown by flow cytometry. Sequencing was carried out using sorted CD4+, CD8+, or CD8+CD57+ T cells (not recorded which) from PBMCs. These receptors were taken from a human donor with aplastic anemia.

This rearrangement joins TRBV27 to TRBJ1-4; 10 nucleotides align to TRBD1. Germline CDR1 and CDR2: MNHEY and SMNVEV (reference sequence). CDR3 size: 15 residues. The ends lost 2 bases at V and 8 bases at J; junction bases unmatched: 5. The CDR3 protein is CASSLGGQGLEKLFF. CDR3 DNA: TGTGCCAGCAGTTTAGGGGGACAGGGGTTAGAAAAACTGTTTTTT.

The chain recombines TRBV6-1 with TRBJ2-7; 13 nucleotides align to TRBD2. This CDR3 spans 13 amino acids. J gave up 4 bases and V 10 bases, and 4 bases lay outside the gene matches. Germline V gene data show CDR1 as MNHNS and CDR2 as SASEGT. The CDR3 DNA is TGTGCCATAAGGACTAGCGGGAGTTACGAGCAGTACTTC. It codes for CAIRTSGSYEQYF.

As to this clonotype: A much larger clone differs from this one at a single base, so this may be a read error. V gene TRBV11-1 combines with J gene TRBJ2-4, with 9 bases identical to TRBD1. The CDR3 runs to 16 residues. Germline V gene lookup returns CDR1 SGHAT and CDR2 FQDESV (reference sequence). The CDR3 region has the DNA TGTGCCAGCAGCGCCTGGACAGGGGATGGCAAAAACATTAAGTACTTC. Its protein product is CASSAWTGDGKNIKYF.

The chain uses TRBV25-1 and TRBJ2-3; a possible D gene is TRBD2 (5 bases). Per germline, CDR1 MGHDK and CDR2 SYGVNS. Trimming cost V 6 bases and J 4 bases, with 20 bases left between them. This CDR3 region has 16 residues. CDR3 sequence reads: CASSPYTSSSADTQYF. DNA for the CDR3: TGTGCCAGCAGCCCCTACACTTCTAGTAGCGCAGATACGCAGTATTTT.

A few counts support this clonotype. The rearrangement links TRBV7-4 to TRBJ1-3; D is ambiguous. This CDR3 comprises 14 residues. Trimming left V 2 bases short and J 0 bases short, with 5 bases between. Per germline, CDR1 SGHVT and CDR2 SQSDAQ. This CDR3 is CASSLRSSGNTIYF. DNA of the CDR3: TGTGCCAGCAGCTTACGGAGCTCTGGAAACACCATATATTTT.

The chain has TRBV5-4 and TRBJ2-7; 9 bases are a match to TRBD2. Trimming removed 0 bases from V and 4 bases from J; junction bases left unmatched: 8. Germline V lookup: CDR1 SGHNT, CDR2 YYREEE (reference sequence). The length of the CDR3 is 16 residues. The CDR3 DNA is TGTGCCAGCAGCTTGGCCTGGTCTAGCGGGATATACGAGCAGTACTTC. Residues: CASSLAWSSGIYEQYF.

This clonotype appeared many times. J is TRBJ1-1 and V is TRBV12-3 or TRBV12-4; 7 nucleotides align to TRBD1. The CDR3 length is 14 residues. J gave up 1 base and V 5 bases, and 4 bases lay outside the gene matches. Here the CDR3 DNA reads TGTGCCAGCAGTCCCGGGACAGCGAACACTGAAGCTTTCTTT. Translated: CASSPGTANTEAFF.

This clonotype is a singleton in its sample. The rearrangement uses TRBV5-5 and TRBJ1-6; D is ambiguous. The CDR3 is 12 amino acids. With 2 bases removed from V and 17 bases from J, the gap between germline ends came to 14 bases. CDR1 SGHKS and CDR2 YYEKEE come from the germline V gene (reference sequence). The CDR3 loop reads CASSFTEGNFHF. For the CDR3, the DNA is TGTGCCAGCAGCTTTACAGAAGGGAACTTCCACTTT.

The chain couples TRBV15 to TRBJ1-5; D gene ambiguous. Germline CDR1 and CDR2: LNHNV and YYDKDF (reference sequence). Trimming removed 0 bases from V and 3 bases from J, with 6 bases in between. CDR3 length equals 14 residues. The DNA for the CDR3 is TGTGCCACCAGCAGAGACATAAACAATCAGCCCCAGCATTTT. Translation: CATSRDINNQPQHF.

In its sample, this clonotype was seen many times. This rearrangement joins TRBV11-2 to TRBJ1-1; D may be TRBD1 (5 bases). Germline values: CDR1 SGHAT, CDR2 FQNNGV. There are 15 residues in the CDR3. V was clipped by 5 bases and J by 3 bases, with 16 bases between them. In nucleotides, the CDR3 is TGTGCCAGCAGCCCGGGGACGGGTGGGTACACTGAAGCTTTCTTT. Translation: CASSPGTGGYTEAFF.

A note on this clonotype: This sequence may be a read error, since a much larger clone differs from it by one base. This chain connects TRBV20-1 to TRBJ1-5; D is uncertain. V dropped 0 bases and J dropped 0 bases, with 3 bases sitting between them. The CDR3 has 13 residues. Germline V gene sequence: CDR1 DFQATT, CDR2 SNEGSKA (reference sequence). As DNA, the CDR3 is TGCAGTGCTAGAGAGTGTAGCAATCAGCCCCAGCATTTT. Its protein is CSARECSNQPQHF.

The sample holds many counts of this clonotype. The chain carries TRBV11-2 and TRBJ1-1; D possibly corresponds to TRBD1 (5 bases). The CDR3 contains 14 residues. Trimming pared 5 bases from V and 5 bases from J, leaving 15 bases between. Germline loops: CDR1 SGHAT, CDR2 FQNNGV. CDR3 sequence (DNA): TGTGCCAGCAGCCAAGAGTCGGGGGTGACTGAAGCTTTCTTT. It is translated as CASSQESGVTEAFF.

This clonotype was seen at least ten times. The CDR3 is CASSYGQGIGGNTIYF. The CDR3 DNA follows: TGTGCCAGCAGCTACGGACAGGGCATCGGCGGAAACACCATATATTTT. V gene TRBV9 combines with J gene TRBJ1-3, with TRBD1 identical over 8 bases. The CDR3 has 16 residues. V lost 4 bases, J lost 4 bases, and 10 bases stayed unmatched. Germline lookup yields CDR1 SGDLS and CDR2 YYNGEE.

This clonotype was counted many times. The chain combines TRBV15 with TRBJ1-1; D is ambiguous. The CDR3 loop spans 17 amino acids. Per germline, CDR1 LNHNV and CDR2 YYDKDF (reference sequence). Trimming pared 0 bases from V and 11 bases from J, leaving 25 bases between. CDR3 sequence reads: CATSRDHGLAMWVGAFF. As DNA, the CDR3 is TGTGCCACCAGCAGAGATCACGGATTAGCGATGTGGGTGGGGGCTTTCTTT.

This clonotype showed up many times. This rearrangement joins TRBV4-2 to TRBJ2-5; D is undetermined. V was pared by 0 bases and J by 5 bases, with 13 bases between. The CDR3 length is 15 residues. Germline V lookup: CDR1 LGHNA, CDR2 YNFKEQ. CDR3 nucleotides: TGTGCCAGCAGCCAAGAAGAAGGAATTAGGGAGACCCAGTACTTC. This translates into CASSQEEGIRETQYF.

This clonotype was recorded at least ten times. The chain uses TRBV24-1 and TRBJ1-6, with 7 bases identical to TRBD1. V trimming: 4 bases; J trimming: 5 bases; junction bases outside the gene matches: 4. The CDR3 is made up of 15 amino acids. Germline lookup yields CDR1 KGHDR and CDR2 SFDVKD. CDR3 loop: CATSDLDRNNSPLHF. CDR3 bases: TGTGCCACCAGTGACTTGGACAGGAATAATTCACCCCTCCACTTT.

The J gene is TRBJ2-7, the V gene TRBV7-2; D gene uncertain. CDR3 size: 14 residues. Germline CDR1 SGHTA, CDR2 FQGNSA. The V gene lost 0 bases and the J gene lost 6 bases, with 12 bases spanning the gap. This CDR3 reads CASSLAGIIGEQYF. CDR3 nucleotide sequence: TGTGCCAGCAGCTTAGCGGGTATCATAGGCGAGCAGTACTTC. The full variable domain, in which reference TRBV7-2 and TRBJ2-7 provide the parts outside the CDR3, is GAGVSQSPSNKVTEKGKDVELRCDPISGHTALYWYRQSLGQGLEFLIYFQGNSAPDKSGLPSDRFSAERTGGSVSTLTIQRTQQEDSAVYLCASSLAGIIGEQYFGPGTRLTVT.

This chain links TRBV3-1 with TRBJ2-6, with 9 bases lining up with TRBD1. CDR3 size: 19 residues. V shed 0 bases and J 5 bases; nucleotides not matched to a gene: 11. Germline CDR1 LGHDT, CDR2 YNNKEL (reference sequence). CDR3 bases: TGTGCCAGCAGCCAAGATGCCCTTCAGACAGGGGGGTGGGCCAACGTCCTGACTTTC. Translation: CASSQDALQTGGWANVLTF.

The chain links TRBV2 to TRBJ2-1, with 10 bases aligning to TRBD2. V lost 9 bases and J lost 7; bases outside the gene matches: 9. Germline lookup yields CDR1 SNHLY and CDR2 FYNNEI. The CDR3 totals 14 residues. The CDR3 here is CASKNSGGLNEQFF. CDR3 DNA sequence: TGTGCCAGTAAGAATAGCGGGGGGTTAAATGAGCAGTTCTTC.

This sequence joins TRBV24-1 and TRBJ2-5; unclear D gene. From germline, CDR1 is KGHDR and CDR2 SFDVKD. CDR3 length: 11 amino acids. With 8 bases removed from V and 5 bases from J, the gap between germline ends came to 8 bases. CDR3 coding DNA: TGTGCCACCAATCCCGGGGAGACCCAGTACTTC. It encodes CATNPGETQYF.

This clonotype has only a few counts. The conserved closing phenylalanine or tryptophan is absent in this CDR3, likely reflecting a read error. No DNA is shown, since the ends of the CDR3 on it are uncertain; the CDR3 is the one TCRdb lists. V and J are TRBV7-3 and TRBJ2-5. From germline, CDR1 is SGHTA and CDR2 FQGTGA. The CDR3 is 8 residues long, counting both termini. The CDR3 sequence: CASSRDRS.

The chain has TRBV27 and TRBJ2-7; TRBD2 matches 10 bases. The CDR3 has 19 amino acids. CDR1 and CDR2 from the germline V gene are MNHEY and SMNVEV (reference sequence). V lost 5 bases to trimming and J lost 2 bases; unmatched junction nucleotides: 18. The CDR3 loop is CASSRDGLAVVSITYEQYF. The CDR3 nucleotides read TGTGCCAGCAGTAGAGATGGACTAGCGGTGGTCTCGATCACCTACGAGCAGTACTTC.

V usage is TRBV7-8 and J usage is TRBJ2-2; D not resolved. Germline V gene lookup returns CDR1 SGHVS and CDR2 FQNEAQ. This CDR3 comprises 12 residues. V lost 7 bases, J lost 2 bases, and 5 bases lay in between. This CDR3 reads CASNPNTGELFF. The CDR3 DNA is TGTGCCAGCAACCCAAACACCGGGGAGCTGTTTTTT. The whole variable domain, remainder taken from reference TRBV7-8 and TRBJ2-2, is GAGVSQSPRYKVAKRGQDVALRCDPISGHVSLFWYQQALGQGPEFLTYFQNEAQLDKSGLPSDRFFAERPEGSVSTLKIQRTQQEDSAVYLCASNPNTGELFFGEGSRLTVL.

V usage is TRBV5-1 and J usage is TRBJ2-3, with 11 bases aligning to TRBD2. V lost 6 bases and J lost 2; bases outside the gene matches: 2. The CDR3 spans 14 residues. Germline values: CDR1 SGHRS, CDR2 YFSETQ. Here the CDR3 DNA reads TGCGCCAGCAAGACTAGCGGGGTCACAGATACGCAGTATTTT. Encoded protein: CASKTSGVTDTQYF.

This clonotype has a count of ten or more. The chain links TRBV24-1 to TRBJ2-3, with D possibly matching TRBD2 (5 bases). Germline V CDR1 and CDR2: KGHDR, SFDVKD. This CDR3 has 13 amino acids. The V end lost 9 bases, the J end lost 6 bases, and 15 bases lay between the germline ends. The DNA of the CDR3 is TGTGCCACCGTGGGGAGCCCTGTGGATACGCAGTATTTT. Translation: CATVGSPVDTQYF.

V and J are TRBV24-1 and TRBJ2-7; 11 bases are shared with TRBD1. V gave up 4 bases and J gave up 5 bases; unmatched junction bases: 6. CDR1 and CDR2 (germline): KGHDR, SFDVKD. CDR3 size: 15 residues. CDR3 loop: CATSDPDRGLDEQYF. CDR3 nucleotides: TGTGCCACCAGTGACCCGGACAGGGGGCTCGACGAGCAGTACTTC.

This clonotype appeared many times. The chain carries TRBV29-1 and TRBJ1-1, with D possibly being TRBD1 (5 bases). CDR1 is SQVTM and CDR2 is ANQGSEA in the germline V gene. The CDR3 extends over 13 amino acids. The V end was cut by 1 base, the J end by 3 bases, with 9 bases between. CDR3 coding DNA: TGCAGCGTTGAAGGTTCAGGGTACACTGAAGCTTTCTTT. This translates into CSVEGSGYTEAFF.

There are a few counts of this clonotype. The genes are TRBV24-1 and TRBJ1-2, with D maybe TRBD1 (6 bases). The length of the CDR3 is 13 residues. Germline-derived CDR1 and CDR2 are KGHDR and SFDVKD. V lost 3 bases to trimming and J lost 6 bases, with 10 bases between them. CDR3 sequence reads: CATSDPRGDGYTF. The CDR3 coding sequence is TGTGCCACCAGTGATCCCAGGGGCGATGGCTACACCTTC.

The chain couples TRBV29-1 to TRBJ2-5; the D is unclear. Germline V gene sequence: CDR1 SQVTM, CDR2 ANQGSEA. V lost 6 bases, J lost 5 bases, and 13 bases lay in between. CDR3 length: 12 residues. CDR3 amino acids: CSVIPATETQYF. The CDR3 region has the DNA TGCAGCGTAATACCAGCGACCGAGACCCAGTACTTC.

J is TRBJ1-1 and V is TRBV7-3; 7 bases agree with TRBD1. CDR3 length equals 12 residues. The V gene end was trimmed by 11 bases and the J gene end by 5 bases; junction bases not matched to a gene: 8. CDR1 and CDR2 (germline): SGHTA, FQGTGA. CDR3 sequence: CAVQGSQTEAFF. The CDR3 region has the DNA TGTGCCGTACAGGGGTCCCAGACTGAAGCTTTCTTT.

The chain has TRBV24-1 and TRBJ2-5, with D possibly TRBD2 on 6 matching bases. The CDR3 contains 17 residues. V shed 5 bases and J shed 1 base, with 19 bases lying between them. Germline CDR1 reads KGHDR; CDR2 reads SFDVKD. This CDR3 is CATSGVSGDGTQETQYF. The CDR3 nucleotides are TGTGCCACCAGTGGGGTTTCGGGGGACGGAACCCAAGAGACCCAGTACTTC.